This entry is about one TCR beta chain. This sample was taken from a study of beta chain features in type 1 diabetes. In germline, CDR1 is MNHNS, CDR2 SASEGT. The J segment lost 5 bases and the V segment lost 4 bases, leaving 13 bases of the junction unmatched. There are 17 residues in the CDR3. The study reverse transcribed the entire isolated RNA, so it sequenced expressed TCRB transcripts. The table came from immunoSEQ multiplex PCR; TCRdb's copy has only in-frame clones and leaves some out. The data show about 930,000 clones, with about a sixth seen just once and 0.023% held by the top ten. Specimen: naive CD4+ T cells from blood. The origin of this receptor is a woman under 30 in good health. The chain couples TRBV6-1 to TRBJ1-5; 8 bases are a match to TRBD1. Here the CDR3 reads CASSVGQGQLGYQPQHF. For the CDR3, the DNA is TGTGCCAGCAGTGTCGGACAGGGACAGTTGGGATATCAGCCCCAGCATTTT.